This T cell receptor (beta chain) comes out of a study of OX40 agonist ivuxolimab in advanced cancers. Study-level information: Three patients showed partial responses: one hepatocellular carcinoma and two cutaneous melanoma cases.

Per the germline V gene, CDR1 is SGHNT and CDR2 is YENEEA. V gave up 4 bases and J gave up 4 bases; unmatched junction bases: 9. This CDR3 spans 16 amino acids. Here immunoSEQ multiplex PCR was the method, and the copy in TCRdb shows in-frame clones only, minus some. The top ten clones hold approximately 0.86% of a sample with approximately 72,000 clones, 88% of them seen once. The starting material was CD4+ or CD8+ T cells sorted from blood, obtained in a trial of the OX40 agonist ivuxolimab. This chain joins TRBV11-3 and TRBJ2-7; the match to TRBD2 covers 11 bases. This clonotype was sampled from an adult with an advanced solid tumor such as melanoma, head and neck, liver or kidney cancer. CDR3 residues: CASSSTGLAGDYEQYF. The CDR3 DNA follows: TGTGCCAGCAGCTCAACCGGACTAGCGGGTGATTACGAGCAGTACTTC. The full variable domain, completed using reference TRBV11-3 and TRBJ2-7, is EAGVVQSPRYKIIEKKQPVAFWCNPISGHNTLYWYLQNLGQGPELLIRYENEEAVDDSQLPKDRFSAERLKGVDSTLKIQPAELGDSAVYLCASSSTGLAGDYEQYFGPGTRLTVT.